Listed below are T cell receptor beta chains from one sample, sequenced in a study of T cell responses to AZD1222 COVID-19 vaccine. The protocol was immunoSEQ multiplex PCR, while the TCRdb copy is restricted to in-frame clones and leaves out a portion. The profile shows approximately 100,000 clones, more than 75% of them singletons. The starting material was peripheral blood, obtained on day 0 of AZD1222 vaccination. These receptors were obtained from an adult in good health. Both conserved end residues are part of each CDR3. The D gene is left open where the match is weak. Clone size is stated in some rows and not others, as once, few, many or a class when expanded.

CDR3aa	CDR3nt	d_gene	v_gene	j_gene	abundance
CASSLSGRGVNSPLHF	TGTGCCAGCAGTTTATCAGGGCGGGGGGTTAATTCACCCCTCCACTTT	.	TRBV27	TRBJ1-6	.
CASSPAADRQRNYGYTF	TGTGCCAGCAGCCCGGCGGCGGACAGGCAACGGAACTATGGCTACACCTTC	TRBD1	TRBV7-9	TRBJ1-2	.
CASSSGTPKTGGRGNTIYF	TGTGCCAGCAGCTCAGGGACCCCCAAGACAGGGGGCCGAGGAAACACCATATATTTT	TRBD1	TRBV7-3	TRBJ1-3	few
CASSTGQPGSTEAFF	TGCGCCAGCAGCACAGGGCAGCCAGGGAGCACTGAAGCTTTCTTT	.	TRBV5-1	TRBJ1-1	.
CASSLVRAPSTDTQYF	TGTGCCAGCAGCTTAGTGCGGGCCCCTAGCACAGATACGCAGTATTTT	.	TRBV7-6	TRBJ2-3	.
CASSYSNRGGPGELFF	TGTGCCAGCAGTTACTCGAACAGGGGAGGGCCCGGGGAGCTGTTTTTT	.	TRBV6-5	TRBJ2-2	.
CASRFRAPLHF	TGTGCCAGCCGATTCAGGGCACCCCTCCACTTT	.	TRBV6-5	TRBJ1-6	.
CASSQYPPGVNQPQHF	TGCGCCAGCAGCCAATACCCCCCGGGGGTCAATCAGCCCCAGCATTTT	.	TRBV4-3	TRBJ1-5	.
CASSSGANTEAFF	TGTGCCAGCAGCTCAGGGGCGAACACTGAAGCTTTCTTT	.	TRBV7-3	TRBJ1-1	.
CASTLPAGTEAFF	TGTGCCAGCACCCTGCCGGCCGGGACTGAAGCTTTCTTT	.	TRBV28	TRBJ1-1	.
CASSLTGYQPQHF	TGTGCCAGCAGTTTGACAGGGTATCAGCCCCAGCATTTT	TRBD1	TRBV6-2/TRBV6-3	TRBJ1-5	.
CASSQTGRDQPQHF	TGTGCCAGCTCCCAGACAGGGCGAGATCAGCCCCAGCATTTT	TRBD1	TRBV18	TRBJ1-5	.
CASSLHAPGTGVNSPLHF	TGTGCCAGCAGTTTACATGCACCTGGGACAGGGGTTAATTCACCCCTCCACTTT	TRBD1	TRBV27	TRBJ1-6	.
CASSEGRKEQFF	TGTGCCAGCAGTGAAGGGCGGAAGGAGCAGTTCTTC	.	TRBV2	TRBJ2-1	.
CASSLSLNNQPQHF	TGTGCCAGCAGTCTTTCGTTGAACAATCAGCCCCAGCATTTT	.	TRBV6-5	TRBJ1-5	.
CASSQEWGRRNQPQHF	TGCGCCAGCAGCCAAGAATGGGGACGGCGAAATCAGCCCCAGCATTTT	.	TRBV4-1	TRBJ1-5	.
CASSSSRKQHPQGF	TGTGCCAGCAGCTCCAGTCGCAAGCAACACCCTCAGGGATTC	.	TRBV7-9	TRBJ1-2	.
CASSLGRETQYF	TGTGCCAGCAGCTTAGGACGAGAGACCCAGTACTTC	.	TRBV7-2	TRBJ2-5	.
CASGGQGNTEAFF	TGTGCTAGTGGGGGACAGGGGAACACTGAAGCTTTCTTT	TRBD1	TRBV12-5	TRBJ1-1	.
CASSQDLDKNTEAFF	TGTGCCAGCAGCCAAGATCTAGACAAGAACACTGAAGCTTTCTTT	.	TRBV4-2	TRBJ1-1	.
CASRDVGHGQYF	TGTGCCAGCAGGGACGTTGGCCATGGGCAGTACTTC	.	TRBV2	TRBJ2-7	.
CASSFQQEETQYF	TGCGCCAGCAGCTTTCAACAGGAAGAGACCCAGTACTTC	.	TRBV5-1	TRBJ2-5	few
CASRLQNYGYTF	TGTGCCAGTAGGCTACAGAACTATGGCTACACCTTC	.	TRBV19	TRBJ1-2	.
CASSATANSPLHF	TGTGCCAGCAGTGCAACCGCCAATTCACCCCTCCACTTT	.	TRBV6-2/TRBV6-3	TRBJ1-6	.
CASSYQPRTSGGRRYEQYF	TGTGCCAGCAGCTACCAACCAAGGACTAGCGGGGGCAGAAGGTACGAGCAGTACTTC	TRBD2	TRBV11-2	TRBJ2-7	.
CATSRGLNNEQFF	TGTGCCACCAGCAGAGGATTAAACAATGAGCAGTTCTTC	.	TRBV15	TRBJ2-1	.
CASSPPGQGNTEAFF	TGTGCCAGCAGCCCGCCGGGACAGGGGAACACTGAAGCTTTCTTT	TRBD1	TRBV7-2	TRBJ1-1	once
CASSVTGGANEKLFF	TGTGCCAGCAGTGTCACAGGGGGAGCTAATGAAAAACTGTTTTTT	TRBD1	TRBV2	TRBJ1-4	.
CASSIPRGPKSDTQYF	TGTGCCAGTAGTATACCACGGGGACCAAAGTCAGATACGCAGTATTTT	.	TRBV19	TRBJ2-3	.
CASSGTPKVGELFF	TGTGCCAGTAGCGGGACACCTAAGGTCGGGGAGCTGTTTTTT	.	TRBV19	TRBJ2-2	once
CASTSPSVFYTEAFF	TGTGCCAGTACTTCACCCTCCGTATTCTACACTGAAGCTTTCTTT	.	TRBV19	TRBJ1-1	.
CAIRQGQGVYNEQFF	TGTGCCATCAGGCAGGGACAGGGAGTCTACAATGAGCAGTTCTTC	TRBD1	TRBV10-3	TRBJ2-1	.
CASSLDRDTEAFF	TGTGCCAGCTCCCTCGACAGGGACACTGAAGCTTTCTTT	TRBD1	TRBV18	TRBJ1-1	.
CASSLIPGLSETQYF	TGTGCCAGCAGCTTAATTCCGGGGTTGTCGGAGACCCAGTACTTC	.	TRBV7-8	TRBJ2-5	few
CAILVFGELFF	TGTGCCATTCTAGTTTTCGGGGAGCTGTTTTTT	.	TRBV6-5	TRBJ2-2	.
CASSLDSYNEQFF	TGTGCCAGCAGCTTGGACAGTTACAATGAGCAGTTCTTC	.	TRBV5-4	TRBJ2-1	.
CATSNPGRSSYEQYF	TGTGCCACCAGTAACCCAGGCAGGAGCTCCTACGAGCAGTACTTC	.	TRBV15	TRBJ2-7	few
CSASPGGFTFF	TGCAGTGCTAGCCCAGGGGGCTTCACTTTCTTT	TRBD1	TRBV20-1	TRBJ1-1	.
CASSPGTGYNEQFF	TGTGCCAGCAGTCCCGGGACAGGGTACAATGAGCAGTTCTTC	TRBD1	TRBV6-5	TRBJ2-1	.
CASSHGTANQPQHF	TGTGCCAGCAGCCACGGGACAGCAAATCAGCCCCAGCATTTT	TRBD1	TRBV4-2	TRBJ1-5	.
CASSGGLGANSPLHF	TGTGCCAGCAGTGGGGGCCTGGGGGCGAATTCACCCCTCCACTTT	.	TRBV28	TRBJ1-6	.
CARSLDSARVEGEAFF	TGTGCCAGAAGCTTGGATTCGGCACGTGTAGAGGGGGAAGCTTTCTTT	.	TRBV5-3	TRBJ1-1	.
CSVMGYMNTEAFF	TGCAGCGTGATGGGGTACATGAACACTGAAGCTTTCTTT	.	TRBV29-1	TRBJ1-1	.
CASSSIGGLGNQPQHF	TGTGCCAGCAGTTCGATTGGGGGGTTAGGCAATCAGCCCCAGCATTTT	.	TRBV6-2/TRBV6-3	TRBJ1-5	.
CATGGTAYNEQFF	TGTGCCACGGGCGGGACGGCATACAATGAGCAGTTCTTC	.	TRBV6-5	TRBJ2-1	.
CASSSKSGVETQYF	TGTGCCAGCAGCTCGAAATCAGGGGTAGAGACCCAGTACTTC	.	TRBV7-3	TRBJ2-5	.